This is a list of T cell receptor beta chains from one sample in a study of PD-L1 blockade in urothelial cancer. Sequencing was performed with immunoSEQ multiplex PCR; in TCRdb, only in-frame clones are kept and a portion is missing. This sample has 45,000 to 60,000 clones, with around 86% found just once. Sample: PBMCs, taken around atezolizumab (anti-PD-L1) treatment. These receptors originate from a man aged 45-65 years with urothelial cancer. Each CDR3 is given with its conserved first and last residue. Fields, in order: D gene, V gene, J gene, clone size, CDR3 protein, CDR3 DNA. D genes are given only for firm matches. Size is stated for part of the rows, as once, few or many counts, or as a class when the clone is expanded.

TRBD2	TRBV7-7	TRBJ2-2	.	CASSLFASGANTGELFF	TGTGCTAGCAGCTTGTTTGCTAGCGGGGCGAACACCGGGGAGCTGTTTTTT
TRBD2	TRBV6-5	TRBJ2-3	.	CASRLGGRANTQYF	TGTGCCAGCAGGCTTGGCGGGAGGGCAAATACGCAGTATTTT
TRBD1	TRBV6-5	TRBJ2-3	.	CASTSGTAHTDTQYF	TGTGCCAGCACCTCCGGGACAGCCCACACAGATACGCAGTATTTT
.	TRBV6-1	TRBJ2-1	.	CASTLVTSGNEQFF	TGTGCCAGCACCCTTGTGACTAGTGGCAATGAGCAGTTCTTC
TRBD2	TRBV19	TRBJ2-1	.	CASREAGGRYEQFF	TGTGCCAGTAGAGAAGCGGGAGGGCGATATGAGCAGTTCTTC
.	TRBV12-1	TRBJ2-7	.	CASNAKSYEQYF	TGTGCCAGCAACGCTAAATCCTACGAGCAGTACTTC
.	TRBV19	TRBJ2-1	.	CASNVWPGNEQFF	TGTGCCAGTAACGTGTGGCCCGGGAATGAGCAGTTCTTC
TRBD1	TRBV5-5	TRBJ1-2	.	CASSLAKGGNYGYTF	TGTGCCAGCAGCTTGGCGAAAGGGGGCAATTATGGCTACACCTTC
TRBD1	TRBV18	TRBJ2-1	.	CASSPPGGQGAYREQFF	TGTGCCAGCTCACCACCGGGGGGACAGGGGGCATATCGAGAGCAGTTCTTC
TRBD1	TRBV2	TRBJ1-3	.	CASRTTGGPGNTIYF	TGTGCCAGCAGGACAACAGGGGGACCTGGAAACACCATATATTTT
TRBD1	TRBV7-8	TRBJ1-1	.	CASSLRQGIPEAFF	TGTGCCAGCAGCTTACGACAGGGCATCCCTGAAGCTTTCTTT
TRBD1	TRBV19	TRBJ1-2	.	CASNLRGINYGYTF	TGTGCCAGTAACCTCAGGGGGATAAACTATGGCTACACCTTC
TRBD1	TRBV6-5	TRBJ1-2	few	CASSYRGDRGNYGYTF	TGTGCCAGCAGTTACCGCGGCGACAGGGGGAACTATGGCTACACCTTC
.	TRBV20-1	TRBJ1-1	.	CSAIGAEAFF	TGCAGTGCGATAGGGGCTGAAGCTTTCTTT
.	TRBV18	TRBJ1-2	.	CASSPGNWAGYTF	TGTGCCAGCTCACCGGGTAATTGGGCTGGCTACACCTTC
.	TRBV4-2	TRBJ2-7	.	CASSQDQGTSSYEQYF	TGTGCCAGCAGCCAAGATCAGGGGACGAGCTCCTACGAGCAGTACTTC
.	TRBV7-9	TRBJ2-1	few	CASSLAGYRDHEQFF	TGTGCCAGCAGCTTAGCGGGATACAGGGACCATGAGCAGTTCTTC
TRBD1	TRBV15	TRBJ1-5	.	CATSGQVNSNQPQHF	TGTGCCACCAGCGGACAGGTAAATAGCAATCAGCCCCAGCATTTT
.	TRBV5-6	TRBJ1-6	.	CASSADSGEPNLYNSPLHF	TGTGCCAGCAGCGCGGACAGTGGTGAGCCTAATCTATATAATTCACCCCTCCACTTT
.	TRBV7-9	TRBJ1-5	once	CASSLAGVGNQPQHF	TGTGCCAGCAGCTTAGCTGGAGTGGGCAATCAGCCCCAGCATTTT
TRBD2	TRBV30	TRBJ2-3	.	CAWSVLKLAGSSSTDTQYF	TGTGCCTGGAGTGTATTAAAGCTAGCGGGGTCCTCTAGCACAGATACGCAGTATTTT
.	TRBV14	TRBJ2-7	.	CASSLQLRPTDEQYF	TGTGCCAGCTCCCTACAGCTCAGGCCAACGGACGAGCAGTACTTC
.	TRBV6-6	TRBJ2-3	.	CASSYPLAASADTQYF	TGTGCCAGCAGTTACCCGCTAGCCGCCTCAGCAGATACGCAGTATTTT
.	TRBV6-5	TRBJ1-2	.	CASSYSWSRQTYGYTF	TGTGCCAGCAGTTACTCGTGGTCGAGACAGACCTATGGCTACACCTTC
TRBD2	TRBV5-1	TRBJ2-5	few	CASSRTSGAKGETQYF	TGCGCCAGCAGCCGGACTAGCGGAGCCAAAGGGGAGACCCAGTACTTC
TRBD1	TRBV11-2	TRBJ1-4	.	CASSLNRGLGEKLFF	TGTGCCAGCAGCTTAAACAGGGGGCTAGGTGAAAAACTGTTTTTT
.	TRBV6-6	TRBJ1-6	.	CASVESSYNSPLHF	TGTGCCAGCGTGGAGAGCTCCTATAATTCACCCCTCCACTTT
TRBD1	TRBV18	TRBJ1-1	few	CASSPDRGVNTEAFF	TGTGCCAGCTCACCCGACAGGGGAGTGAACACTGAAGCTTTCTTT
TRBD1	TRBV6-5	TRBJ2-5	.	CASSYGTVPETQYF	TGTGCCAGCAGTTACGGGACAGTGCCAGAGACCCAGTACTTC
TRBD2	TRBV5-4	TRBJ2-1	.	CASSGGLELGEQFF	TGTGCCAGCAGCGGGGGACTAGAATTGGGTGAGCAGTTCTTC
.	TRBV4-2	TRBJ2-1	.	CASSQASTSSYNEQFF	TGTGCCAGCAGCCAAGCATCGACTAGCTCCTACAATGAGCAGTTCTTC
.	TRBV4-2	TRBJ1-4	medium-sized	CASSRQTGTNEKLFF	TGTGCCAGCAGCCGCCAAACAGGGACTAATGAAAAACTGTTTTTT
TRBD1	TRBV12-5	TRBJ1-1	.	CASGPGGADTEAFF	TGTGCTAGTGGTCCAGGGGGCGCGGACACTGAAGCTTTCTTT
.	TRBV6-5	TRBJ1-1	.	CASSYSAGWEAFF	TGTGCCAGCAGTTACTCGGCAGGGTGGGAAGCTTTCTTT
.	TRBV7-2	TRBJ1-5	.	CASSPGHQRSDQPQHF	TGTGCCAGCAGCCCGGGACACCAACGAAGCGATCAGCCCCAGCATTTT
.	TRBV7-2	TRBJ1-5	.	CASSPGTYSNQPQHF	TGTGCCAGCAGCCCCGGGACTTATAGCAATCAGCCCCAGCATTTT
.	TRBV18	TRBJ2-5	.	CASSRGLVEETQYF	TGTGCCAGCTCTCGTGGGCTTGTAGAAGAGACCCAGTACTTC